This TCR beta chain comes out of a study of early T cells in non-severe SARS-CoV-2 infection (dated by TCRdb to 2020 to 2023). Looking at the study overall: Bulk RNA from unsorted whole blood was used for TCR sequencing, so alpha and beta chains could not be paired. Paper-wide results and their limitations: VDJdb matching was skewed toward anti-spike CD8 responses and likely underestimated virus-specific expansions by missing private and CD4 specificities.

V is pared back by 0 bases and J by 3 bases, with 13 bases lying between the germline termini. Looking up the germline V gene (reference sequence) yields CDR1 LNHNV and CDR2 YYDKDF. The CDR3 spans 16 residues, from the cysteine through the phenylalanine. Only CDR3 DNA remains: 48 bases, in frame from the first base. This clonotype appeared once. What this receptor recognizes is not known. Base-call qualities are not available, and no considerably larger clone is one nucleotide away. A single read is weak support. The study was a case-control design nested within a healthcare worker cohort in London, UK, with weekly nasopharyngeal swab PCR tests and blood sampling. Healthcare workers were recruited during the week of the UK lockdown, between 23 and 31 March 2020, and followed weekly for up to 16 weeks. Library generation was performed with 5' RACE. The sequencer listed for this sample is NextSeq 500. Unique molecular identifiers were attached to individual cDNA molecules in the TCR library protocol so that sequencing error and PCR bias could be corrected. Sequencing covered both TCR alpha and beta chains, and within each sample the abundances of alpha and beta sequences were tightly co-correlated. From the authors' description of their analysis: Decombinator V4 was used to perform V gene, J gene and CDR3 annotation of TCR sequences. TCRs were defined as expanded if a significant change between any two time points was detected under a Poisson model with p below 0.0001. Abundances of TCRs were expressed as counts per million after normalisation to the total number of TCRs sequenced in each sample. MAIT TCRs were defined by TRAV1-2 paired with TRAJ12, TRAJ20 or TRAJ33, and iNKT TCRs by TRAV10 paired with TRAJ18. A search of VDJdb, accessed on 1 November 2021, was run for TCRs annotated to CMV, EBV and SARS-CoV-2, with TCRs annotated for multiple antigens excluded. The raw public data were reprocessed by TCRdb itself: fastp quality trimming at Q25, MiXCR clonotype calling, in-frame beta chains only. Every entry covers one CDR3 protein and lists the most common genes and DNA from its rows. What appears here as the V and J calls and clone size reflects TCRdb's work, not the paper's. This sample holds under 85,000 distinct CDR3 sequences; 11% to 15% were observed only once. Clones ranked in the top ten supply about a tenth of the sample.

The receptor was isolated from an adult who was a healthcare worker with PCR-confirmed SARS-CoV-2 infection or an uninfected control (not recorded which). The material sequenced was whole blood. The V and J genes are TRBV15 and TRBJ2-3; a weak D assignment points to TRBD1 (5 bases agree). CDR3 region: CATSRDWGGGTDTQYF. Read as DNA, the sequence is TGTGCCACCAGCAGAGATTGGGGCGGCGGAACAGATACGCAGTATTTT. The CDR3, completed at both ends by the reference TRBV15 and TRBJ2-3 genes, gives the full variable domain DAMVIQNPRYQVTQFGKPVTLSCSQTLNHNVMYWYQQKSSQAPKLLFHYYDKDFNNEADTPDNFQSRRPNTSFCFLDIRSPGLGDTAMYLCATSRDWGGGTDTQYFGPGTRLTVL.